This entry concerns a single T cell receptor (beta chain). This sample is part of a study of blood T cell repertoires in COVID-19. About the research overall: Whether acute or convalescent, the COVID-19 samples came from the United States, Italy and Spain. The cDNA or gDNA used as material had been derived from T cells, B-cell-depleted T cells, or PBMCs.

The CDR3 is 17 amino acids. Deletions cut 3 bases from V and 1 base from J, with 17 bases between. The V gene's germline CDR1 is LNHDA and CDR2 SQIVND (reference sequence). In Seattle, patients joined the study during active infection and were tracked longitudinally. Source study methods: Estimated nucleated cell counts came from reference gene primer amplification. Data came from immunoSEQ multiplex PCR; TCRdb stores just in-frame clones and leaves some out. V and J calls and clone size are given by that table; D and trimming were obtained from the DNA. The table includes over 400,000 clones, approximately 91% detected once.

Sequencing was carried out using peripheral blood. The TCR originated in a woman aged 45-60 years with COVID-19, enrolled during active disease. This rearrangement joins TRBV19 to TRBJ2-3, with a weak D call TRBD2 (5 bases). CDR3 DNA: TGTGCCAGTAGTATCACCGGGCCCGTCGGGGGCACAGATACGCAGTATTTT. It translates to CASSITGPVGGTDTQYF.